This TCR beta chain appears in the sequencing data of a study of blood T cell repertoires in COVID-19. Study as a whole: T cells, B-cell-depleted T cells, or PBMCs provided the cDNA or gDNA that served as material.

There are 15 residues in the CDR3. Looked up from germline, CDR1 is MDHEN and CDR2 is SYDVKM. V shed 5 bases and J 9 bases; nucleotides not matched to a gene: 7. Original handling: Nucleated cell counts were estimated from reference gene primer amplification. Assay used: immunoSEQ multiplex PCR; TCRdb lists only in-frame clones, some missing. V and J calls and clone size are those listed in that table; D and trimming were worked out from the DNA. Here the sample spans 300,000 or so clones, roughly nine tenths being singletons. The age range of participants was about 18 to 100 years, with residence in about two dozen US areas. For recovered donors of Cohort 3, there were two negative PCRs, clearance, or symptom resolution.

The chain uses TRBV28 and TRBJ1-6; 10 bases are shared with TRBD1. This sequence originates from a man in his 60s who had recovered from COVID-19. The sample comprised PBMCs or T cells enriched from blood (not recorded which). The chain's CDR3 is CASSPSGTGVSPLHF. The CDR3 DNA is TGTGCCAGCAGTCCATCCGGGACAGGGGTTTCACCCCTCCACTTT. Drawing the rest from reference TRBV28 and TRBJ1-6, the complete variable domain is DVKVTQSSRYLVKRTGEKVFLECVQDMDHENMFWYRQDPGLGLRLIYFSYDVKMKEKGDIPEGYSVSREKKERFSLILESASTNQTSMYLCASSPSGTGVSPLHFGNGTRLTVT.